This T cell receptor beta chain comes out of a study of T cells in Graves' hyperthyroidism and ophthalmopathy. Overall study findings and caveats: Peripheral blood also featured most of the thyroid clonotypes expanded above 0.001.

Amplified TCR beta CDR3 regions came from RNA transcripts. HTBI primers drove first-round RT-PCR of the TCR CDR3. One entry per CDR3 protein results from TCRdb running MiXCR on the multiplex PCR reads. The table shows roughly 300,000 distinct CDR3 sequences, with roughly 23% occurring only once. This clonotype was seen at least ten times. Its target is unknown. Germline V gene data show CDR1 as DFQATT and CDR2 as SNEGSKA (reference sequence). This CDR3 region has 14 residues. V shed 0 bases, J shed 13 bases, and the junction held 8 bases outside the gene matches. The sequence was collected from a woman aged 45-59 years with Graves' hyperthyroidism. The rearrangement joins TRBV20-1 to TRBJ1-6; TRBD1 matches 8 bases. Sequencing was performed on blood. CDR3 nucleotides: TGCAGTGCTAGAGATCTCTGGACAGGGATTCCCCTCCACTTT. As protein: CSARDLWTGIPLHF.